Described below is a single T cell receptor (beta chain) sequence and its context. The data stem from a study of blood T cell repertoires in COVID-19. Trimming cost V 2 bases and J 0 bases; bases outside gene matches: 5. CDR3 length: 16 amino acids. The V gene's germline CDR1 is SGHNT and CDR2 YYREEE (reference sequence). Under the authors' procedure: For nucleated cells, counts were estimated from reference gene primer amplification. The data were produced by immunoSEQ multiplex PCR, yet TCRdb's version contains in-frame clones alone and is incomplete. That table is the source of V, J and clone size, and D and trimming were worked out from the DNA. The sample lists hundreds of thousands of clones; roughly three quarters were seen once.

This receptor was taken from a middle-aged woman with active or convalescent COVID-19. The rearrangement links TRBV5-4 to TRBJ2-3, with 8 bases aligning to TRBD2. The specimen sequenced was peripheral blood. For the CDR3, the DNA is TGTGCCAGCAGCTTACGACTAGCGAGTAGCACAGATACGCAGTATTTT. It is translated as CASSLRLASSTDTQYF.